Here is one TCR beta chain with its context. Its antigen is currently unknown. This entry belongs to a study of T cells in localized non-small cell lung cancer. Profiling relied on immunoSEQ multiplex PCR, and the TCRdb table lists in-frame clones only, not all of them. Of 75,000 to 80,000 clones listed, around 90% are singletons. Study results and caveats: The study detected a median approximately 50 of the top 100 tumor clones in adjacent lung. Longer overall survival was associated with a higher density of T cells in the blood.

V was clipped by 3 bases and J by 2 bases, with 10 bases between them. The CDR3 sequence is 13 residues long. Germline V lookup: CDR1 SQVTM, CDR2 ANQGSEA. The receptor was derived from a woman between 35 and 75 years old with stage I squamous cell lung carcinoma. Sequences were derived from peripheral blood, sampled before any cancer treatment. The chain links TRBV29-1 to TRBJ1-1, with D possibly matching TRBD1 (5 bases). CDR3 loop: CSVERDRNTEAFF. CDR3 DNA: TGCAGCGTTGAGAGGGACCGAAACACTGAAGCTTTCTTT.